This T cell receptor (beta chain) came from a study of blood T cell repertoires in COVID-19. Study summary: The study drew acute and convalescent COVID-19 samples from the United States, Italy and Spain.

Sequencing was performed with immunoSEQ multiplex PCR; in TCRdb, only in-frame clones are kept and a portion is missing. The data hold about 89,000 clones, with around three quarters observed a single time. V lost 5 bases, J lost 5 bases, and 8 bases stayed unmatched. The germline V gene encodes CDR1 SGHVS and CDR2 FQNEAQ. This CDR3 is built from 14 residues. The source of this sequence is a human donor in a cohort sampled during active COVID-19. J is TRBJ2-5 and V is TRBV7-8; 7 bases fit TRBD2. Sequencing used peripheral blood. In nucleotides, the CDR3 is TGTGCCAGCAGCCCCCGGACTAGACGGGAGACCCAGTACTTC. It encodes CASSPRTRRETQYF.